This T cell receptor (beta chain) was identified in a study of blood T cell repertoires in COVID-19. Study context: Donors in the United States, Italy and Spain gave samples during acute or convalescent COVID-19.

Profiling relied on immunoSEQ multiplex PCR, and the TCRdb table lists in-frame clones only, not all of them. The sample has some 320,000 clones; roughly nine tenths are singletons. The cohort comprised adults aged about 18 to 100 years residing in some 24 US areas. Researchers sorted participants into cohorts using their self-reported clinical history. The sequencing input was PBMCs or T cells enriched from blood (not recorded which). This TCR came from a man between 60 and 70 years old who had recovered from COVID-19.

CDR3 sequence reads: CASSAQGLSDSPLHF. CDR3 nucleotides: TGTGCCAGCAGCGCTCAGGGGCTTTCGGATTCACCCCTCCACTTT. The chain employs TRBV9 and TRBJ1-6; weak D call: TRBD1 (6 bases). Germline values: CDR1 SGDLS, CDR2 YYNGEE. The CDR3 has 15 amino acids. Trimming cost V 3 bases and J 8 bases, with 15 bases left between them.